The 3 T cell receptor beta chains in this list originate from one sample, sequenced in a study of T cell clonality in common variable immunodeficiency. Measured with immunoSEQ multiplex PCR; TCRdb has only the in-frame clones, and not every one. This sample comprises roughly 79,000 clones, none seen once only. Sample: peripheral blood mononuclear cells. These receptors originate from a person aged 18-69 years in good health.

This clone was counted at least ten times. The read terminates 3 residues ahead of where the CDR3 ends, so the germline J gene completes it. The V and J genes are TRBV20-1 and TRBJ1-5; no definite D call. Germline V gene data show CDR1 as DFQATT and CDR2 as SNEGSKA (reference sequence). The V and J ends lost 4 bases and 4 bases respectively, with 11 bases between them. The CDR3 spans 13 residues. The CDR3 bases that were read are TGCAGTGCTAAACTAGGAGTTAATCAGCCC. It specifies CSAKLGVNQP. The full CDR3 protein reads CSAKLGVNQPQHF.

This clone occurred many times. Coverage ceases 3 residues before the CDR3 finishes, and the germline J gene fills in the end. This chain links TRBV6-4 with TRBJ2-5, with 11 bases matching TRBD2. After removal of 6 bases from V and 4 bases from J, the junction contained 10 bases not matched to a gene. Germline V gene lookup returns CDR1 MRHNA and CDR2 SNTAGT. CDR3 length equals 16 residues. CDR3 loop: CASRHLSGRARETQYF. Incomplete CDR3 DNA: TGTGCCAGCAGGCATCTTAGCGGGAGGGCCAGAGAGACC.

This clone was recorded a few times. CDR3 residues: CASTSGRGIGETQYF. CDR3 DNA (partial): TGTGCCAGCACCAGCGGGAGAGGGATTGGGGAGACC. V is TRBV2 and J is TRBJ2-5; 8 bases are a match to TRBD2. The CDR3 is cut off 3 residues early in the read; its end comes from the germline J gene. Germline V gives CDR1 SNHLY, CDR2 FYNNEI. The CDR3 totals 15 residues. The trim removed 7 bases at V and 5 bases at J, leaving 12 bases unmatched.